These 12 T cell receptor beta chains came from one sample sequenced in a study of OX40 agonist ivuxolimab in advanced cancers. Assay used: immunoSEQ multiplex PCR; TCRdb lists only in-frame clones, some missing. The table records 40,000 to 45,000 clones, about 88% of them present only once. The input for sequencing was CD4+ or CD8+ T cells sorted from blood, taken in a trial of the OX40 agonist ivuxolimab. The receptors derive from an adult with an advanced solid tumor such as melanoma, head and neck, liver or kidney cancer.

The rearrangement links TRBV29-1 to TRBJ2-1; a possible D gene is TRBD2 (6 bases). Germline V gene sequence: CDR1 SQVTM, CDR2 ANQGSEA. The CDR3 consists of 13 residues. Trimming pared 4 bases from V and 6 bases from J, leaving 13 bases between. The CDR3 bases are TGCAGCGTTGTCCGCCTGGGAGGCAATGAGCAGTTCTTC. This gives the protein CSVVRLGGNEQFF.

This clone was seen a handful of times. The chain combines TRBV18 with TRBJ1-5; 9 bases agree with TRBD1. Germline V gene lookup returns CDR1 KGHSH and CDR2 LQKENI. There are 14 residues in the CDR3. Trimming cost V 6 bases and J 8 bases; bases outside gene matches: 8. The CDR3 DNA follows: TGTGCCAGCTCCAGGACAGGGGTCATGGAGCCCCAGCATTTT. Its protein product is CASSRTGVMEPQHF.

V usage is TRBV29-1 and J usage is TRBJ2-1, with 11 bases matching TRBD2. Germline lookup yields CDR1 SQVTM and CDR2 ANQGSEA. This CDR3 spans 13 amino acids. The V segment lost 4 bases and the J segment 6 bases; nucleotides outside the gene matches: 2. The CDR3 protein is CSVGTSGFNEQFF. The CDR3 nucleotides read TGCAGCGTTGGGACTAGCGGGTTCAATGAGCAGTTCTTC.

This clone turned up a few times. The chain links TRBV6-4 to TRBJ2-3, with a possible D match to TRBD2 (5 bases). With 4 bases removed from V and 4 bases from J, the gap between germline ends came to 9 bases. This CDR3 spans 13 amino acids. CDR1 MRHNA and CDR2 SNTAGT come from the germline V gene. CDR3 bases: TGTGCCAGCAGTGGCCGGGAAGCAGATACGCAGTATTTT. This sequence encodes CASSGREADTQYF.

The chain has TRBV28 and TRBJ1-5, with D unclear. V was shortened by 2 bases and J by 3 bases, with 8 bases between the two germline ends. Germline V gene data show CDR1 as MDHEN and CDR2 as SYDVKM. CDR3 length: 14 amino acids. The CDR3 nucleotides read TGTGCCAGCAGTTTAATACACTACAATCAGCCCCAGCATTTT. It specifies CASSLIHYNQPQHF.

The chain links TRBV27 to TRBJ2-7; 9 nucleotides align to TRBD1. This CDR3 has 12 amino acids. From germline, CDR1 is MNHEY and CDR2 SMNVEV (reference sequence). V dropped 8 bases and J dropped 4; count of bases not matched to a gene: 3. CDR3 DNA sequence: TGTGCCAGCGGGACAGGGAGGTACGAGCAGTACTTC. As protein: CASGTGRYEQYF.

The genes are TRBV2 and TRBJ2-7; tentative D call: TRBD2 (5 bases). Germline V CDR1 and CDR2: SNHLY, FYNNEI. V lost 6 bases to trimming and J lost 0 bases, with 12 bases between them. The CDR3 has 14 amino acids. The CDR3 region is CASSARTASYEQYF. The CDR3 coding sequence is TGTGCCAGCAGCGCCAGGACTGCCTCCTACGAGCAGTACTTC.

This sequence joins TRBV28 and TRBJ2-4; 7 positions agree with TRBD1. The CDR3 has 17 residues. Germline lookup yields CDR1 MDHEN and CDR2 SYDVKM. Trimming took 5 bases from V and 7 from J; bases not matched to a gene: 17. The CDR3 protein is CASSTPGTEMGINIQYF. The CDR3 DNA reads TGTGCCAGCAGTACCCCCGGGACAGAAATGGGTATCAACATTCAGTACTTC.

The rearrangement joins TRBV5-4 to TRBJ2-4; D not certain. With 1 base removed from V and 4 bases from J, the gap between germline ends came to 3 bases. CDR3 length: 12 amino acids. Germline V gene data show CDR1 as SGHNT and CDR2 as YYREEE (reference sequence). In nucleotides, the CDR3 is TGTGCCAGCAGCTTGCAGAAAAACATTCAGTACTTC. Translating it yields CASSLQKNIQYF. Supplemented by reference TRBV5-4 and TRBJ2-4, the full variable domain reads ETGVTQSPTHLIKTRGQQVTLRCSSQSGHNTVSWYQQALGQGPQFIFQYYREEENGRGNFPPRFSGLQFPNYSSELNVNALELDDSALYLCASSLQKNIQYFGAGTRLSVL.

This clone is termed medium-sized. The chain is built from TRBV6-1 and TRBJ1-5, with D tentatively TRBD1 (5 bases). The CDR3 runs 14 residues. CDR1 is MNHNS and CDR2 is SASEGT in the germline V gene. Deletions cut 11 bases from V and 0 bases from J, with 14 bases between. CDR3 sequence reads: CACRQIHSNQPQHF. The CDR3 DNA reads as TGTGCCTGTAGACAGATCCATAGCAATCAGCCCCAGCATTTT.

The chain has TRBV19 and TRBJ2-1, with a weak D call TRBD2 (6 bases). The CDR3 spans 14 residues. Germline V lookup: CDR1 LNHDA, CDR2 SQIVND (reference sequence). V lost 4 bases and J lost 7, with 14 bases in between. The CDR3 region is CASSSIPGANEQFF. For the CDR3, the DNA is TGTGCCAGTAGTAGCATTCCGGGAGCAAATGAGCAGTTCTTC.

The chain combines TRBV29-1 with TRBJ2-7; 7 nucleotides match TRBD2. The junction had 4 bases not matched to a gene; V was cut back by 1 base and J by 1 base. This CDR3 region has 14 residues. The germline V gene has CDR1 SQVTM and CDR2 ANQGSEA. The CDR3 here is CSVEVGGGSYEQYF. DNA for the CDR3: TGCAGCGTTGAAGTTGGCGGGGGATCCTACGAGCAGTACTTC.